This T cell receptor (beta chain) was recorded in a study of blood T cell repertoires in COVID-19. Study background: Some COVID-19 samples were acute and others convalescent; all came from the United States, Italy and Spain. T cells, B-cell-depleted T cells, or PBMCs supplied cDNA or gDNA.

Here immunoSEQ multiplex PCR was the method, and the copy in TCRdb shows in-frame clones only, minus some. Of fewer than 250,000 clones detected, about 83% appear once; the ten largest clones hold more than 5.5%. This clone is a singleton in its sample. CDR1 ENHRY and CDR2 SYGVKD come from the germline V gene. The CDR3 totals 14 residues. The junction had 5 bases not matched to a gene; V was cut back by 5 bases and J by 2 bases. The clonotype originates from a human donor in a cohort sampled during active COVID-19. Source material: peripheral blood. The V call is TRBV10-3, the J call TRBJ1-1; 7 bases map to TRBD1. The CDR3 DNA sequence: TGTGCCATCAGTTCCGGGACAGACAACACTGAAGCTTTCTTT. It codes for CAISSGTDNTEAFF.